The following is a T cell receptor beta chain sequence with its context. Sequencing was performed with immunoSEQ multiplex PCR; in TCRdb, only in-frame clones are kept and a portion is missing. Of 58,000 or so clones listed, roughly 90% are singletons. This sample is part of a study of T cells in localized non-small cell lung cancer. CDR3 size: 14 residues. Trimming took 5 bases from V and 8 from J, leaving 18 bases between them. CDR1 and CDR2 from the germline V gene are MNHEY and SVGAGI. The sequence came from a woman aged 40-69 years with stage I lung adenocarcinoma. The V gene is TRBV6-5, the J gene TRBJ1-2; possibly TRBD1 for D (5 bases). Sample: peripheral blood, taken before any cancer treatment. The CDR3 loop reads CASSQPGRMGGYTF. The CDR3 DNA follows: TGTGCCAGCAGTCAACCGGGACGTATGGGGGGCTACACCTTC.